Listed below are T cell receptor beta chains from one sample, sequenced in a study of blood T cell repertoires in COVID-19. The table came from immunoSEQ multiplex PCR; TCRdb's copy has only in-frame clones and leaves some out. The sample includes approximately 400,000 clones, 88% of them seen just once. The sequenced sample was PBMCs or T cells enriched from blood (not recorded which). The source is a woman younger than 30 who had recovered from COVID-19. Both conserved end residues are part of each CDR3. A D gene is named only where the DNA matches it firmly.

d_call v_call cdr3_aa
. TRBV9 CASSGREDYEAFF
. TRBV7-9 CASSSELTEANYGYTF
TRBD1 TRBV7-9 CASSRGQAGNTIYF
TRBD2 TRBV10-3 CATGTSGLAKNIQYF
TRBD1 TRBV5-1 CASSTGTVNQPQHF
. TRBV11-3 CASSRAGYEQYF
TRBD1 TRBV5-8 CASSPRRDSSTDTQYF
TRBD2 TRBV5-5 CASSPGPTSGVSNEQFF
. TRBV7-9 CASSTYEPNNSPLHF
. TRBV6-6 CASSYSDQGNQPQHF
. TRBV18 CASSSQGTANEKLFF
TRBD1 TRBV7-9 CASSLVSDRGRLDYGYTF
TRBD1 TRBV30 CAWRKILRGPGNTIYF
. TRBV3-1/TRBV3-2 CASSFRLGRQETQYF
TRBD1 TRBV5-6 CASSSGQGSAEAFF
TRBD1 TRBV11-2 CASSPTGGYYTEAFF
. TRBV6-4 CASSDALKGGYTF
TRBD2 TRBV6-1 CASSEALAGPPDTQYF
TRBD2 TRBV10-1 CASSPRTSFYNEQFF
TRBD1 TRBV6-2/TRBV6-3 CASSSGQGAIGYTF
. TRBV28 CASSLIGRVSGNSPLHF
TRBD1 TRBV29-1 CSVEEGQEPSTDTQYF
. TRBV11-2 CASSLERVGPAFF
. TRBV6-5 CASSRGKNTEAFF
TRBD2 TRBV5-8 CASSRLGGGQETQYF
TRBD1 TRBV5-6 CASSLPGGGNTIYF
. TRBV19 CASMGEGDVYSGANVLTF
. TRBV2 CASSERSANQPQHF
TRBD1 TRBV7-9 CASIVEEGQGANEQFF
. TRBV30 CAVGGDRSYEQYF
TRBD1 TRBV6-2/TRBV6-3 CASTPPGQVSYEQYF
TRBD1 TRBV4-3 CASSQVTGVPETQYF
TRBD1 TRBV28 CASSLIPGTGRTGELFF
TRBD1 TRBV7-2 CASSYTQGFYNSPLHF
TRBD1 TRBV19 CASGTGVYEQYF
. TRBV19 CASSIGYNGVSNQPQHF
. TRBV5-1 CASSPLTGTSTDTQYF
. TRBV5-5 CASSLEGGWSYEQYF
. TRBV2 CASSLLEVITEAFF
. TRBV7-9 CASSPPQYKLRRSGNTIYF
. TRBV4-2 CASSQETSSTEAFF
TRBD1 TRBV30 CAWEQGSNQPQHF
. TRBV5-4 CASSLAGDATNEKLFF
TRBD1 TRBV7-2 CASSLQGANTEAFF
TRBD1 TRBV11-2 CASSLDIRDRGYNEQFF
TRBD2 TRBV7-2 CASSPGLAMETQYF
. TRBV3-1/TRBV3-2 CASTSGSDLPYEQYF
TRBD1 TRBV2 CASSDYRDRGSNTEAFF
. TRBV7-8 CASSFDRDQETQYF
. TRBV4-2 CASSQDPRGSSGNTIYF
TRBD1 TRBV4-1 CASSQDGTGSWEPQHF
. TRBV30 CAWSDLTTYGYTF
. TRBV27 CASSLAGLSTDTQYF
. TRBV7-2 CASRLSPGNTEAFF
. TRBV2 CASSEWLGVGSNQPQHF
TRBD2 TRBV9 CASSVAAGQETQYF
. TRBV14 CASSQDFTLHF
. TRBV30 CAWSTRGVEGQPQHF
TRBD1 TRBV15 CATSRDPGQGLYEQYF
TRBD1 TRBV7-9 CASSPGGTGDSEQYF